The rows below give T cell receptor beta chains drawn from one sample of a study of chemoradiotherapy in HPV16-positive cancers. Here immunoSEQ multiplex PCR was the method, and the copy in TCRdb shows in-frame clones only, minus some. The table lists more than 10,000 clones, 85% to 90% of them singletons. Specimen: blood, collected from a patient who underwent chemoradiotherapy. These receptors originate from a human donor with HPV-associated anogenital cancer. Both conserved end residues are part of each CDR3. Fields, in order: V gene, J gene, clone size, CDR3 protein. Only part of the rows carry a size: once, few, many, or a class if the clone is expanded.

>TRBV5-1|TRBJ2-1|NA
CASSLEYAGGPGEQFF
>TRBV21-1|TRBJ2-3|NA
CASSREGRRAHECTDTQYF
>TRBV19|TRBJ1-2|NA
CASSGGGQLYGYTF
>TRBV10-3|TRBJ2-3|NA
CAISDGYTQYF
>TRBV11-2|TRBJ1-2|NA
CASSLLHRVPEIDYGYTF
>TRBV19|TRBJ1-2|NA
CASSAYRDQGYGYTF
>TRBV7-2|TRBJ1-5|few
CASSLVPQGQPQHF
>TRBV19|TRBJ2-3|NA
CASSISGGGGPTQYF
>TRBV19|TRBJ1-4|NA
CASSMTATNEKLFF
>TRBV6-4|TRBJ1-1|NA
CASSDTMNTEAFF
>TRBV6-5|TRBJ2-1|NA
CASSITRDSEQFF
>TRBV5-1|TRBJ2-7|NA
CASSLGGQAGEQYF
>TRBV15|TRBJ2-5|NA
CATSARVGDYQETQYF
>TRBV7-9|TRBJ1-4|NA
CASSLMGAGRNEKLFF
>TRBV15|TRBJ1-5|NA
CATSRGNQPQHF
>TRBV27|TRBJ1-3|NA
CASSLRAGQGAAGNTIYF
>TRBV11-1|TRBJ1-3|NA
CASGRDSGNTIYF
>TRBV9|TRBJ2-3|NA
CASSVRDYDDTQYF
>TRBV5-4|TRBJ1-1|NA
CASSLTGTNTEAFF
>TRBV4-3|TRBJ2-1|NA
CASSHSGTSGGNHNEQFF
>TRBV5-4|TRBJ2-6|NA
CASSLSDSLSGANVLTF
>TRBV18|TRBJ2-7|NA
CASSLNGVSYEQYF
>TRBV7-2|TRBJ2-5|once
CASSTGTSGLQETQYF
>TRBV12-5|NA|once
CASGLSQGRKYEQYF
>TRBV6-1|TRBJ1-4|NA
CASNRPGRSNEKLFF
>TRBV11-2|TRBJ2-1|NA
CASSAGTASYNEQFF
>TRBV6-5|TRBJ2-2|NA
CASRRQVNTGELFF
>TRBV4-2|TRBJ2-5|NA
CASSQTPGRGAREQYF
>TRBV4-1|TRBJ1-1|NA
CASSMTGTLNTEAFF
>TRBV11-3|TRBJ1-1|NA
CASSQGGSRPEAFF
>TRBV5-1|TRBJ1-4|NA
CASSLQGWNEKLFF
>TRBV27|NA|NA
CASRRGAYYEQYF
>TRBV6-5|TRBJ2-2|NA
CASSPLGTGELFF
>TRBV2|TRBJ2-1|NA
CASSDVSGGVDEQFF
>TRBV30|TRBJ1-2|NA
CAWSPTNMGINYGYTF
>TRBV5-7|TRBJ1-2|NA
CASSLPVPGTGTTNYGYTF
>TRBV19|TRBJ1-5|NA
CASSNRGYQPQHF
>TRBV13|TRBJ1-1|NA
CASSLGRVSAEAFF
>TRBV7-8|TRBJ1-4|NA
CASSPGQILYNEKLFF
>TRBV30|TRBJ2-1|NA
CAWGQYPYNEQFF
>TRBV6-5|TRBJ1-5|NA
CASSLGGYNQPQHF
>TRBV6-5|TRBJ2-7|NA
CASTTPRSPATKQYF
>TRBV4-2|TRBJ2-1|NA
CASSQEGPSTYNEQFF
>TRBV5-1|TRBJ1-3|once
CASSLEGGQGGNTIYF
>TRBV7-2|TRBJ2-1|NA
CASSPTTATYNEQFF
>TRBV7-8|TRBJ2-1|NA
CASSSSGGAFYNEQFF
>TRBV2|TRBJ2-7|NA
CASSYNGLGASYEQYF
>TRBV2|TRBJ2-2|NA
CASSEFPGWNTGELFF
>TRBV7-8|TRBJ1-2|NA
CASSSGQGTGYTF
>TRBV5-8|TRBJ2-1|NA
CASSLIGLRYNEQFF
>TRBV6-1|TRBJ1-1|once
CASSATGLPEAFF
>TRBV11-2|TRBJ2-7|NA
CASSPGQSYQGVVF
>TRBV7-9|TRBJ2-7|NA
CASSVGGGNEQYF
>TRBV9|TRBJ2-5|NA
CASSTLGGGGETQYF
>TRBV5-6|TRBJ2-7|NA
CASSPERDSYEQYF